This is a list of T cell receptor beta chains from one sample in a study of human T cells and chemical hapten exposure. TCRdb processed the RACE reads anew with MiXCR; each CDR3 protein has one entry. The sample lists 85,000 or so distinct CDR3 sequences, about 9.9% occurring once. This specimen consisted of whole blood, obtained in connection with sensitization to the hapten diphenylcyclopropenone (DPC). These receptors were taken from a man aged 18 to 35 with alopecia areata. Some clones in this sample may be carry-over from other donors' samples. CDR3s include the opening cysteine and the closing phenylalanine or tryptophan. D genes are given only for firm matches. A clone size is listed for some rows: how often the clone was seen (once, few, many), or a class if it is expanded.

CDR3: CASSDLRLNTEAFF
DNA: TGTGCCAGCAGTGATTTACGGTTGAACACTGAAGCTTTCTTT
V: TRBV6-1
D: .
J: TRBJ1-1
size: few

CDR3: CASSQESGGGYTF
DNA: TGCGCCAGCAGCCAAGAATCCGGGGGAGGCTACACCTTC
V: TRBV4-3
D: .
J: TRBJ1-2
size: many

CDR3: CASSQDLAGGDEQFF
DNA: TGTGCCAGCAGCCAAGATCTAGCGGGGGGGGATGAGCAGTTCTTC
V: TRBV3-2
D: .
J: TRBJ2-1
size: .

CDR3: CASSPDRGADTQYF
DNA: TGTGCCAGCAGCCCGGACAGGGGGGCAGATACGCAGTATTTT
V: TRBV11-2
D: TRBD1
J: TRBJ2-3
size: .

CDR3: CASSPLGVGGRETQYF
DNA: TGTGCCAGCAGCCCCCTAGGGGTTGGGGGGCGAGAGACCCAGTACTTC
V: TRBV7-8
D: .
J: TRBJ2-5
size: many

CDR3: CASSETDATNEKLFF
DNA: TGTGCCAGCAGCGAAACAGACGCAACTAATGAAAAACTGTTTTTT
V: TRBV9
D: .
J: TRBJ1-4
size: .

CDR3: CASSLVLGQDTGELFF
DNA: TGCGCCAGCAGCTTGGTGTTGGGGCAGGACACCGGGGAGCTGTTTTTT
V: TRBV5-1
D: .
J: TRBJ2-2
size: few

CDR3: CASSAPGYEQYF
DNA: TGTGCCAGCAGTGCCCCGGGATACGAGCAGTACTTC
V: TRBV6-2/TRBV6-3
D: .
J: TRBJ2-7
size: .

CDR3: CASSAGTGGVGNQPQHF
DNA: TGTGCCAGCAGCGCCGGGACAGGGGGTGTTGGCAATCAGCCCCAGCATTTT
V: TRBV7-9
D: TRBD1
J: TRBJ1-5
size: many

CDR3: CATSSPGQGTAGELFF
DNA: TGTGCCACCAGCAGCCCGGGACAGGGGACCGCCGGGGAGCTGTTTTTT
V: TRBV15
D: TRBD1
J: TRBJ2-2
size: many

CDR3: CASSLGRRFQETQYF
DNA: TGTGCCAGCAGCTTAGGACGCCGATTTCAAGAGACCCAGTACTTC
V: TRBV7-3
D: .
J: TRBJ2-5
size: many

CDR3: CASSLGSAGGNTGELFF
DNA: TGTGCCAGCAGCTTAGGATCGGCAGGGGGGAACACCGGGGAGCTGTTTTTT
V: TRBV11-3
D: TRBD1
J: TRBJ2-2
size: .

CDR3: CASSQLVPGELFF
DNA: TGTGCCAGCTCACAGCTGGTTCCCGGGGAGCTGTTTTTT
V: TRBV18
D: .
J: TRBJ2-2
size: .

CDR3: CASSVGQAPETQYF
DNA: TGTGCCAGCAGCGTGGGGCAGGCCCCAGAGACCCAGTACTTC
V: TRBV9
D: .
J: TRBJ2-5
size: few

CDR3: CASSPTGDSYNEQFF
DNA: TGTGCCAGCAGCCCGACTGGAGATTCCTACAATGAGCAGTTCTTC
V: TRBV14
D: .
J: TRBJ2-1
size: few

CDR3: CASSLARWTGGETQYF
DNA: TGTGCCAGCAGCTTAGCGCGTTGGACAGGAGGAGAGACCCAGTACTTC
V: TRBV7-6
D: TRBD1
J: TRBJ2-5
size: many

CDR3: CASSRQGAGEQYF
DNA: TGTGCCAGCAGCAGACAGGGGGCTGGGGAGCAGTACTTC
V: TRBV7-7
D: TRBD1
J: TRBJ2-7
size: few

CDR3: CASSLAHAGNTEAFF
DNA: TGTGCCAGCAGCTTAGCCCATGCAGGGAACACTGAAGCTTTCTTT
V: TRBV7-3
D: .
J: TRBJ1-1
size: few

CDR3: CASSDTGGRLTGELFF
DNA: TGTGCCAGTAGTGATACAGGGGGCCGACTCACCGGGGAGCTGTTTTTT
V: TRBV19
D: TRBD1
J: TRBJ2-2
size: many

CDR3: CASTQQGYNEQFF
DNA: TGTGCCAGCACCCAACAGGGTTACAATGAGCAGTTCTTC
V: TRBV7-9
D: .
J: TRBJ2-1
size: .

CDR3: CASMGIKRVEDTQYF
DNA: TGTGCCAGCATGGGGATAAAGAGGGTTGAAGATACGCAGTATTTT
V: TRBV28
D: .
J: TRBJ2-3
size: few

CDR3: CASSLASSYETGKNEKLFF
DNA: TGTGCCAGCAGCTTGGCGTCCAGTTACGAGACAGGGAAGAATGAAAAACTGTTTTTT
V: TRBV7-2
D: TRBD1
J: TRBJ1-4
size: .

CDR3: CASSPFRTDHSNQPQHF
DNA: TGTGCCAGCTCACCTTTTAGGACGGACCATAGCAATCAGCCCCAGCATTTT
V: TRBV18
D: .
J: TRBJ1-5
size: many

CDR3: CASSQVARLNRNGYTF
DNA: TGTGCCAGCAGCCAAGTCGCCAGATTAAACAGGAATGGCTACACCTTC
V: TRBV3-1
D: .
J: TRBJ1-2
size: many

CDR3: CASSSWDTNTEAFF
DNA: TGTGCCAGCAGTTCCTGGGACACGAACACTGAAGCTTTCTTT
V: TRBV12-3/TRBV12-4
D: .
J: TRBJ1-1
size: many

CDR3: CASSTGTSYYNEQFF
DNA: TGTGCCAGCAGCACCGGGACTAGCTACTACAATGAGCAGTTCTTC
V: TRBV5-6
D: TRBD2
J: TRBJ2-1
size: many

CDR3: CASSPLTFGTGSDMRYEQYF
DNA: TGTGCCAGCAGTCCCTTGACGTTCGGGACAGGGTCAGATATGCGATACGAGCAGTACTTC
V: TRBV27
D: TRBD1
J: TRBJ2-7
size: many

CDR3: CASSPPGDANTGELFF
DNA: TGTGCCAGCTCCCCCCCGGGGGACGCGAACACCGGGGAGCTGTTTTTT
V: TRBV7-3
D: .
J: TRBJ2-2
size: many

CDR3: CSARPIRTVSYNEQFF
DNA: TGCAGTGCTAGACCAATACGGACGGTATCCTACAATGAGCAGTTCTTC
V: TRBV20-1
D: .
J: TRBJ2-1
size: many

CDR3: CASSQDLGQVRTGELFF
DNA: TGTGCCAGCAGCCAAGATCTGGGACAGGTTAGAACCGGGGAGCTGTTTTTT
V: TRBV14
D: TRBD1
J: TRBJ2-2
size: few